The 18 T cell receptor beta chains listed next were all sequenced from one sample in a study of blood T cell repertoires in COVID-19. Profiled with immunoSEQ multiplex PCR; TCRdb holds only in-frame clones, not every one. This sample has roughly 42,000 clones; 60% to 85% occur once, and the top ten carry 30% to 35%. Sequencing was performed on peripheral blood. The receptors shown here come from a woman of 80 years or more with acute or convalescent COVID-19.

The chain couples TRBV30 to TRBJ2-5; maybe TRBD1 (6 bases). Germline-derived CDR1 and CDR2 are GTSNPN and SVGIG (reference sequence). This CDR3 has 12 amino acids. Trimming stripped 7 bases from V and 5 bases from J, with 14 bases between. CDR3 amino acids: CAFMGARETQYF. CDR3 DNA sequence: TGTGCCTTCATGGGGGCCAGGGAGACCCAGTACTTC.

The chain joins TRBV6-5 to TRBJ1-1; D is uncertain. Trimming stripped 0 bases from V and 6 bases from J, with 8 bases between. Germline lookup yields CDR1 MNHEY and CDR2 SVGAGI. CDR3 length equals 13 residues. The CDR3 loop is CASSYSSMAEAFF. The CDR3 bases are TGTGCCAGCAGTTACTCGAGCATGGCTGAAGCTTTCTTT.

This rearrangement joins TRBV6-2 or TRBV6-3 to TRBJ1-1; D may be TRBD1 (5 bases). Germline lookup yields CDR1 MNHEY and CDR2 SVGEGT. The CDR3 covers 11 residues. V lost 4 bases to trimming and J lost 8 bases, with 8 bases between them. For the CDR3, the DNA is TGTGCCAGCAGTTCGGGGGGGGAAGCTTTCTTT. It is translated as CASSSGGEAFF.

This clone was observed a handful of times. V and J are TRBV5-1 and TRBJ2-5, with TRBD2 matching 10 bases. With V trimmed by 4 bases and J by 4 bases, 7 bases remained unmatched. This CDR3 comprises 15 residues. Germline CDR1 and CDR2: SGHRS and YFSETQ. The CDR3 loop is CASSPVAGGGETQYF. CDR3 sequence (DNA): TGCGCCAGCAGCCCAGTAGCGGGAGGAGGAGAGACCCAGTACTTC.

CDR3 DNA sequence: TGTGCCACCAGCAAAGGAACGACAGGATTCAATCAGCCCCAGCATTTT. It translates to CATSKGTTGFNQPQHF. J is TRBJ1-5 and V is TRBV15; tentatively, D is TRBD1 (6 bases). CDR1 LNHNV and CDR2 YYDKDF come from the germline V gene (reference sequence). V lost 4 bases to trimming and J lost 3 bases, with 16 bases between them. The CDR3 is 16 amino acids.

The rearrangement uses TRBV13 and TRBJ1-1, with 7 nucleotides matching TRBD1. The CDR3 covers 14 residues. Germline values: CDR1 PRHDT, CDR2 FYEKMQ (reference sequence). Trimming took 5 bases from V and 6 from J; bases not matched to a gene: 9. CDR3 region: CASSHRQGRAEAFF. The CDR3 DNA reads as TGTGCCAGCAGCCACCGACAGGGCAGGGCTGAAGCTTTCTTT.

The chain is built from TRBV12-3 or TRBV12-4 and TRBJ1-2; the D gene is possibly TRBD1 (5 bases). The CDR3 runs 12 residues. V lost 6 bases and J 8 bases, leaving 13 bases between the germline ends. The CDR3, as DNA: TGTGCCAGCAGCCCCACCAGGGCCGGCTACACCTTC. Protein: CASSPTRAGYTF.

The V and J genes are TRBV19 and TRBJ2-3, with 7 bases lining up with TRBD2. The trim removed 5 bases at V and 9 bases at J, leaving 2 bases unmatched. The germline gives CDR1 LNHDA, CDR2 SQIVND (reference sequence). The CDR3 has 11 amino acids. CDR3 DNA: TGTGCCAGTAGTGTTAGCGGGACGCAGTATTTT. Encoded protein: CASSVSGTQYF.

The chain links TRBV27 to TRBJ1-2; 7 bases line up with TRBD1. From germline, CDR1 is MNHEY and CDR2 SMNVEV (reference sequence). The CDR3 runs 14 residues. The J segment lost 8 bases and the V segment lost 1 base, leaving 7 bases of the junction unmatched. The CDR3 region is CASSLYPGGEGYTF. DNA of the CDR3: TGTGCCAGCAGTTTATATCCAGGGGGAGAAGGCTACACCTTC.

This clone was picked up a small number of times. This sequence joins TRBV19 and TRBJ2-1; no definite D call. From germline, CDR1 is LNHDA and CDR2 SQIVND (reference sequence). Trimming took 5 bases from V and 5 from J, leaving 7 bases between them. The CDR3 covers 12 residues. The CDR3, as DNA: TGTGCCAGTAGTCTTTTAAACAATGAGCAGTTCTTC. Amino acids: CASSLLNNEQFF.

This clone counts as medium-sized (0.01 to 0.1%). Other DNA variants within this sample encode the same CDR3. The CDR3 nucleotides are TGTGCCAGCAGCTTACTCCAAGAGACCCAGTACTTC. This sequence encodes CASSLLQETQYF. The rearrangement uses TRBV11-2 and TRBJ2-5, with unresolved D. V gave up 2 bases and J gave up 1 base, with 2 bases separating them. Germline CDR1 and CDR2: SGHAT and FQNNGV. This CDR3 comprises 12 residues.

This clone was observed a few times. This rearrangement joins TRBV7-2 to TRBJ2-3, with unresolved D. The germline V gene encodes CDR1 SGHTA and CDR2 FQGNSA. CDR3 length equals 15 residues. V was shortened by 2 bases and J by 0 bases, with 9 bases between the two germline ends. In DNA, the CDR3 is TGTGCCAGCAGCTTAATCCACTATAGCACAGATACGCAGTATTTT. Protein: CASSLIHYSTDTQYF. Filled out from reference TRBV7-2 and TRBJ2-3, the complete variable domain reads GAGVSQSPSNKVTEKGKDVELRCDPISGHTALYWYRQSLGQGLEFLIYFQGNSAPDKSGLPSDRFSAERTGGSVSTLTIQRTQQEDSAVYLCASSLIHYSTDTQYFGPGTRLTVL.

Written as DNA, the CDR3 is TGTGCCAGCAGTTTGATTTGGCACCGCAGGGGGCTGAATGGCTACACCTTC. Amino acids: CASSLIWHRRGLNGYTF. The rearrangement joins TRBV27 to TRBJ1-2; 8 bases are shared with TRBD1. V was pared by 3 bases and J by 6 bases, with 15 bases of the junction left unmatched. The CDR3 contains 17 residues. Germline V gene data show CDR1 as MNHEY and CDR2 as SMNVEV (reference sequence).

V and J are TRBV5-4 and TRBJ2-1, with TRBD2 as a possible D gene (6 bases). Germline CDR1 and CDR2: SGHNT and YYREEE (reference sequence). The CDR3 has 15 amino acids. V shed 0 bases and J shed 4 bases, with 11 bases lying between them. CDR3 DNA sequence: TGTGCCAGCAGCTTGGACGGGAGTTCTTACAATGAGCAGTTCTTC. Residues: CASSLDGSSYNEQFF.

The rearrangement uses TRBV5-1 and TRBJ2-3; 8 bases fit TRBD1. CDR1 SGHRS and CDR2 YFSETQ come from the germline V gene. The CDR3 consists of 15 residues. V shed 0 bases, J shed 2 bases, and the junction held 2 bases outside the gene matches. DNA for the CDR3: TGCGCCAGCAGCTTGGGGACAGGGAACACAGATACGCAGTATTTT. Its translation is CASSLGTGNTDTQYF.

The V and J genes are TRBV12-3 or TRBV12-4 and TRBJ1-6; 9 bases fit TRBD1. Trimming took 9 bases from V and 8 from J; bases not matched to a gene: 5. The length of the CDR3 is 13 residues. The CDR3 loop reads CASSGQGDSPLHF. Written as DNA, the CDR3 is TGTGCCAGTTCGGGACAGGGAGATTCACCCCTCCACTTT.

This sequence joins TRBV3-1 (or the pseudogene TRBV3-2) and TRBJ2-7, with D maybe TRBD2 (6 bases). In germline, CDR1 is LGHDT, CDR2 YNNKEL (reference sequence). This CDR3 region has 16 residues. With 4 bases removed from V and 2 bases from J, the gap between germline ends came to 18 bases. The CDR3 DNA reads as TGTGCCAGCAGCCGCAGCACCGGGAGTAGGCCCTACGAGCAGTACTTC. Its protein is CASSRSTGSRPYEQYF.

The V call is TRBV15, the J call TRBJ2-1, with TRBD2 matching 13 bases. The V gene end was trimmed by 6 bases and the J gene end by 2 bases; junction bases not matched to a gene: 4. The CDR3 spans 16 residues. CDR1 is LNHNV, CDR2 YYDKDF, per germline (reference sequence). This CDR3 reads CATRGLAGPTYNEQFF. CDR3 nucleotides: TGTGCCACCAGGGGACTAGCGGGACCCACCTACAATGAGCAGTTCTTC. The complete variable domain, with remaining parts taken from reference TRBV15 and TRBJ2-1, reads DAMVIQNPRYQVTQFGKPVTLSCSQTLNHNVMYWYQQKSSQAPKLLFHYYDKDFNNEADTPDNFQSRRPNTSFCFLDIRSPGLGDTAMYLCATRGLAGPTYNEQFFGPGTRLTVL.